These 8 T cell receptor beta chains were all obtained from the same sample, sequenced in a study of blood T cell repertoires in COVID-19. The protocol was immunoSEQ multiplex PCR, while the TCRdb copy is restricted to in-frame clones and leaves out a portion. The sample has roughly 120,000 clones; around 87% are singletons. Sample: peripheral blood. The receptors shown here come from a man aged 70-80 years with active or convalescent COVID-19.

The V gene is TRBV28, the J gene TRBJ1-2; possibly TRBD1 for D (5 bases). CDR1 MDHEN and CDR2 SYDVKM come from the germline V gene. This CDR3 is built from 14 residues. V lost 3 bases and J lost 8, with 16 bases in between. The CDR3 loop is CASSLTTGIRGYTF. The CDR3 DNA is TGTGCCAGCAGTTTGACAACAGGAATCCGGGGCTACACCTTC.

The rearrangement links TRBV28 to TRBJ2-7, with 8 bases matching TRBD2. The CDR3 contains 14 residues. CDR1 is MDHEN and CDR2 is SYDVKM in the germline V gene. With 5 bases clipped from V and 7 bases from J, the junction kept 10 bases outside the gene matches. The CDR3 reads CASSPGGNDGEQYF. In nucleotides, the CDR3 is TGTGCCAGCAGTCCGGGAGGGAACGATGGTGAGCAGTACTTC.

This chain links TRBV6-6 with TRBJ2-5; D gene unclear. The germline gives CDR1 MNHNY, CDR2 SVGAGI (reference sequence). CDR3 length equals 12 residues. V was trimmed by 5 bases and J by 5 bases, leaving 9 bases between them. Here the CDR3 reads CASSPGYETQYF. CDR3 nucleotides: TGTGCCAGCAGTCCCGGGTACGAGACCCAGTACTTC.

The chain links TRBV5-6 to TRBJ1-6; possible D gene TRBD1, 5 bases. Per germline, CDR1 SGHDT and CDR2 YYEEEE. CDR3 length: 13 amino acids. Trimming stripped 4 bases from V and 4 bases from J, with 6 bases between. The CDR3 loop reads CASSPGYNSPLHF. The CDR3 bases are TGTGCCAGCAGCCCAGGGTATAATTCACCCCTCCACTTT.

V and J are TRBV29-1 and TRBJ1-1; D is undetermined. This CDR3 has 14 residues. Germline V lookup: CDR1 SQVTM, CDR2 ANQGSEA. Between the trimmed V and J ends, which lost 4 bases and 0 bases, there was a span of 12 bases. The CDR3 region has the DNA TGCAGCGTTGCGAACGGCAGGATGAACACTGAAGCTTTCTTT. Encoded protein: CSVANGRMNTEAFF.

J is TRBJ2-7 and V is TRBV28, with 8 bases fitting TRBD1. V lost 6 bases, J lost 2 bases, and 6 bases stayed unmatched. CDR3 length: 14 amino acids. Germline CDR1 is MDHEN and CDR2 is SYDVKM. The CDR3 sequence is CASRLDRATYEQYF. CDR3 bases: TGTGCCAGCAGACTGGACAGGGCCACCTACGAGCAGTACTTC.

The chain carries TRBV5-1 and TRBJ2-1, with TRBD2 matching over 10 bases. V dropped 2 bases and J dropped 9; count of bases not matched to a gene: 8. The CDR3 spans 15 residues. The germline V gene encodes CDR1 SGHRS and CDR2 YFSETQ. For the CDR3, the DNA is TGCGCCAGCAGCTTAATAGCGGGAGGATTGGTTGAGCAGTTCTTC. This encodes CASSLIAGGLVEQFF.

The table lists this clone with a count of one. The rearrangement joins TRBV18 to TRBJ2-3; TRBD2 is a possible D gene (7 bases). Trimming took off 4 bases at V and 2 bases at J, with 16 bases between the two ends. Germline CDR1 and CDR2: KGHSH and LQKENI. This CDR3 comprises 16 residues. As DNA, the CDR3 is TGTGCCAGCTCACGTCGCGCGGGGGCAGACACAGATACGCAGTATTTT. Protein product: CASSRRAGADTDTQYF.